These T cell receptor beta chains were read from a single sample in a study of human T cells and chemical hapten exposure. MiXCR, applied by TCRdb to the RACE reads, yields one record per CDR3 protein. The table shows about 41,000 distinct CDR3 sequences, with around 4.5% occurring only once. Material: whole blood. These receptors originate from a human donor in good health. Some clones in this sample may be carry-over from other donors' samples. CDR3s include the opening cysteine and the closing phenylalanine or tryptophan.

v_gene: TRBV20-1; CDR3aa: CSSTTGGYSYEQYF
v_gene: TRBV19; CDR3aa: CASSIPWDNYGYTF
v_gene: TRBV6-6; CDR3aa: CASRPNRGFQSGYTF
v_gene: TRBV6-4; CDR3aa: CASSSGQDLDTQYF
v_gene: TRBV7-3; CDR3aa: CASRPKGQSTDTQYF
v_gene: TRBV6-1; CDR3aa: CASSEVTGVNGLYF
v_gene: TRBV7-9; CDR3aa: CASSGQRKNTEAFF
v_gene: TRBV18; CDR3aa: CASSPPGQPQHF
v_gene: TRBV15; CDR3aa: CATSEGGGRTYSNQPQHF
v_gene: TRBV27; CDR3aa: CASSLGQGYEQFF
v_gene: TRBV27; CDR3aa: CASSLSFGGTEAFF
v_gene: TRBV4-1; CDR3aa: CASSIYGLAGNEQFF
v_gene: TRBV6-5; CDR3aa: CASRRDRAGENTEAFF
v_gene: TRBV4-2; CDR3aa: CASSQDQASGPYEQYF
v_gene: TRBV5-1; CDR3aa: CASSRREFTDTQYF
v_gene: TRBV29-1; CDR3aa: CSVEVEGTMNTEAFF
v_gene: TRBV7-2; CDR3aa: CASSLAFFSNEQFF
v_gene: TRBV7-9; CDR3aa: CASSLEEGARGYTF
v_gene: TRBV11-2; CDR3aa: CASSPPWGQASPLHF
v_gene: TRBV5-1; CDR3aa: CASSLGGQGRNEQFF
v_gene: TRBV5-4; CDR3aa: CASSLRRAPGPDTQYF
v_gene: TRBV13; CDR3aa: CASSLGTSYTTDTQYF
v_gene: TRBV12-3/TRBV12-4; CDR3aa: CASSFRGLGNSPLHF
v_gene: TRBV28; CDR3aa: CASSLSQAASQPQHF
v_gene: TRBV10-3; CDR3aa: CAISARLAGGLSYEQYF
v_gene: TRBV6-6; CDR3aa: CASSAGTSGYEQFF
v_gene: TRBV7-2; CDR3aa: CASSSPSGAAQETQYF
v_gene: TRBV13; CDR3aa: CASSLAVINEQFF
v_gene: TRBV5-5; CDR3aa: CASSLVFQGSVGNQPQHF
v_gene: TRBV29-1; CDR3aa: CSVGQSDRANTIYF
v_gene: TRBV20-1; CDR3aa: CSASDGTDNTEAFF
v_gene: TRBV7-6; CDR3aa: CASSLAHVGNTIYF
v_gene: TRBV27; CDR3aa: CASRKQGRHQPQHF
v_gene: TRBV10-3; CDR3aa: CAISEVDTQYF
v_gene: TRBV5-1; CDR3aa: CASSSGFEEQYF
v_gene: TRBV7-9; CDR3aa: CASTFGQQETQYF
v_gene: TRBV5-6; CDR3aa: CASSLGPNQPQHF
v_gene: TRBV27; CDR3aa: CASSFSRQHQPQHF
v_gene: TRBV28; CDR3aa: CASSFPGAGANVLTF
v_gene: TRBV6-2/TRBV6-3; CDR3aa: CASSYGGQGYGTQYF
v_gene: TRBV10-3; CDR3aa: CAISEGQGVETQYF
v_gene: TRBV6-5; CDR3aa: CATHLDRANTEAFF
v_gene: TRBV11-2; CDR3aa: CASSFWGEETQYF
v_gene: TRBV29-1; CDR3aa: CSAYPSSGGSNYGYTF
v_gene: TRBV11-2; CDR3aa: CASSRYATGTGNEQYF
v_gene: TRBV20-1; CDR3aa: CSASVTSLGGDTQYF
v_gene: TRBV29-1; CDR3aa: CSGDSGGNYGYTF
v_gene: TRBV30; CDR3aa: CAWSGYNSNTEAFF
v_gene: TRBV28; CDR3aa: CASSSPGQGRYGYTF
v_gene: TRBV5-1; CDR3aa: CASSCPYGQGGPEAFF
v_gene: TRBV2; CDR3aa: CAIPGPGTEAFF
v_gene: TRBV4-1; CDR3aa: CASSSGQVGHTGELFF
v_gene: TRBV28; CDR3aa: CASSIRDRVPYEQYF
v_gene: TRBV7-9; CDR3aa: CASSFGQVLTGELFF
v_gene: TRBV5-5; CDR3aa: CASSPSRQFGDTQYF
v_gene: TRBV2; CDR3aa: CASSRGRNTEAFF
v_gene: TRBV12-3/TRBV12-4; CDR3aa: CASSPLRAGNTIYF
v_gene: TRBV5-5; CDR3aa: CASSLIAGLNTGELFF
v_gene: TRBV12-3/TRBV12-4; CDR3aa: CASSPQGYEQYF
v_gene: TRBV12-3/TRBV12-4; CDR3aa: CASLNTGELFF